The rows below give T cell receptor beta chains drawn from one sample of a study of neoadjuvant anti-PD-1 for oral cavity cancer. This table comes from immunoSEQ multiplex PCR, and its TCRdb copy is limited to in-frame clones, with some not included. The table shows tens of thousands of clones, with more than 75% occurring only once. Sequenced material: PBMCs, taken after nivolumab (anti-PD-1) treatment. The receptor set was obtained from a person aged 40 to 85 with oral cavity squamous cell carcinoma. Both conserved end residues are part of each CDR3. Fields, in order: D gene, J gene, V gene, clone size, CDR3 DNA, CDR3 protein. The D gene is left open where the match is weak. Rows may omit the clone size; those that give it use once, few, many or a size class.

D: .
J: TRBJ2-5
V: TRBV5-8
size: few
DNA: TGTGCCAGCAGCATGTGGGAGAGCCAGTACTTC
CDR3: CASSMWESQYF

D: .
J: TRBJ1-2
V: TRBV7-8
size: .
DNA: TGTGCCAGCAGCGCGAATGGGGTAACCCGAGGTTCTGGCTACACCTTC
CDR3: CASSANGVTRGSGYTF

D: .
J: TRBJ1-1
V: TRBV5-4
size: .
DNA: TGTGCCAGCAGCTTGGACGGAGGTAACACTGAAGCTTTCTTT
CDR3: CASSLDGGNTEAFF

D: TRBD2
J: TRBJ2-3
V: TRBV10-3
size: .
DNA: TGTGCCATCAGGGCCGCGGGGGAGGATACGCAGTATTTT
CDR3: CAIRAAGEDTQYF

D: TRBD2
J: TRBJ2-7
V: TRBV5-1
size: .
DNA: TGCGCCAGCAGCTCACTCGGGAGGGCCTTAGACGGCGAGCAGTACTTC
CDR3: CASSSLGRALDGEQYF

D: TRBD1
J: TRBJ1-2
V: TRBV7-6
size: .
DNA: TGTGCCAGCAGCTTGGACAGGGGGCAAGGAAGCTACACCTTC
CDR3: CASSLDRGQGSYTF

D: .
J: TRBJ1-6
V: TRBV2
size: .
DNA: TGTGCCAGCAAGTCCATAGGTAATTCACCCCTCCACTTT
CDR3: CASKSIGNSPLHF

D: .
J: TRBJ1-1
V: TRBV9
size: .
DNA: TGTGCCAGCAGCGTAGGTGGCGCGCCCGGGAACACTGAAGCTTTCTTT
CDR3: CASSVGGAPGNTEAFF

D: .
J: TRBJ2-3
V: TRBV28
size: .
DNA: TGTGCCAGCAAAGTCTACCGGGAGCTTACGCAGTATTTT
CDR3: CASKVYRELTQYF

D: .
J: TRBJ2-5
V: TRBV29-1
size: .
DNA: TGCAGCGTGGGGACATACGGAGAGACCCAGTACTTC
CDR3: CSVGTYGETQYF

D: .
J: TRBJ2-7
V: TRBV2
size: .
DNA: TGTGCCAGCAATGGGGACGTCGAGCAGTACTTC
CDR3: CASNGDVEQYF

D: .
J: TRBJ2-7
V: TRBV7-9
size: .
DNA: TGTGCCAGCAGCTTACTCCTCGGGGACTGGTCCTACGAGCAGTACTTC
CDR3: CASSLLLGDWSYEQYF

D: TRBD1
J: TRBJ1-3
V: TRBV7-8
size: .
DNA: TGTGCCAGCAGCCCCCAACAGGGGTTATCTGGAAACACCATATATTTT
CDR3: CASSPQQGLSGNTIYF

D: .
J: TRBJ2-3
V: TRBV6-6
size: .
DNA: TGTGCCAGCAGTTACGTTCCAGGGAGCACAGATACGCAGTATTTT
CDR3: CASSYVPGSTDTQYF

D: TRBD1
J: TRBJ2-7
V: TRBV28
size: .
DNA: TGTGCCAGCAGTTTATCGGGACAGGGGTCCTACGAGCAGTACTTC
CDR3: CASSLSGQGSYEQYF

D: .
J: TRBJ2-4
V: TRBV6-6
size: .
DNA: TGTGCCAGCAGTCCTATCCGGGGTACAAACATTCAGTACTTC
CDR3: CASSPIRGTNIQYF

D: .
J: TRBJ1-2
V: TRBV13
size: .
DNA: TGTGCCAGCAGCTGGGGGACGGGGATCAACTATGGCTACACCTTC
CDR3: CASSWGTGINYGYTF

D: TRBD2
J: TRBJ2-4
V: TRBV28
size: .
DNA: TGTGCCAGCAGCCATGGACTAGCGGGATCCAAAAACATTCAGTACTTC
CDR3: CASSHGLAGSKNIQYF

D: TRBD1
J: TRBJ2-1
V: TRBV10-3
size: .
DNA: TGTGCCATCAGTGAGGGGACAGAGCGTGATGAGCAGTTCTTC
CDR3: CAISEGTERDEQFF

D: TRBD1
J: TRBJ2-7
V: TRBV7-9
size: .
DNA: TGTGCCAGCAGCGCGACAGGGCTGTCCTACGAGCAGTACTTC
CDR3: CASSATGLSYEQYF

D: .
J: TRBJ1-2
V: TRBV18
size: .
DNA: TGTGCCAGCTCACCCGGACAGAACTATGGCTACACCTTC
CDR3: CASSPGQNYGYTF

D: .
J: TRBJ2-1
V: TRBV29-1
size: once
DNA: TGCAGCGTTGAGGAGTCTTACAATGAGCAGTTCTTC
CDR3: CSVEESYNEQFF

D: .
J: TRBJ2-1
V: TRBV29-1
size: .
DNA: TGCAGCGTTGAAGTCTTGAGCAATGAGCAGTTCTTC
CDR3: CSVEVLSNEQFF

D: .
J: TRBJ2-7
V: TRBV29-1
size: .
DNA: TGCAGCGTTTTTTTGGAGTCTCGGGAGCAGTACTTC
CDR3: CSVFLESREQYF

D: .
J: TRBJ1-2
V: TRBV10-2
size: once
DNA: TGCGCCAGCAGTGAGTCTAGTTCGATGCGGACTGGCTACACCTTC
CDR3: CASSESSSMRTGYTF

D: TRBD2
J: TRBJ2-3
V: TRBV25-1
size: .
DNA: TGTGCCAGCAGTAGGTCGGGACTAGCGGGTTACACAGATACGCAGTATTTT
CDR3: CASSRSGLAGYTDTQYF

D: .
J: TRBJ2-7
V: TRBV15
size: .
DNA: TGTGCCACCAGCGGCCAGGGGGGGCCCGCCAACGAGCAGTACTTC
CDR3: CATSGQGGPANEQYF

D: TRBD1
J: TRBJ2-3
V: TRBV5-1
size: once
DNA: TGCGCCAGCAGTCGGGGACAGATCACAGATACGCAGTATTTT
CDR3: CASSRGQITDTQYF

D: TRBD1
J: TRBJ2-1
V: TRBV5-3
size: .
DNA: TGTGCCAGAAGCCCACGGGACAGGGGGCCAGCGCGAATCTCCTACAATGAGCAGTTCTTC
CDR3: CARSPRDRGPARISYNEQFF

D: .
J: TRBJ1-4
V: TRBV7-9
size: .
DNA: TGTGCCAGCAGCCCGCAGGGGACTAATGAAAAACTGTTTTTT
CDR3: CASSPQGTNEKLFF

D: .
J: TRBJ1-5
V: TRBV6-5
size: .
DNA: TGTGCCAGCAGTTACGCGGGAAGCAATCAGCCCCAGCATTTT
CDR3: CASSYAGSNQPQHF

D: .
J: TRBJ2-7
V: TRBV6-5
size: .
DNA: TGTGCCAGCAGTGCGGGGAGGTCCTCCTACGAGCAGTACTTC
CDR3: CASSAGRSSYEQYF

D: TRBD1
J: TRBJ2-3
V: TRBV5-1
size: .
DNA: TGCGCCAGCAGCTCCCGGGACAGTCACACAGATACGCAGTATTTT
CDR3: CASSSRDSHTDTQYF

D: .
J: TRBJ2-7
V: TRBV9
size: .
DNA: TGTGCCAGCAGCGTAGTCCCGGGTCCTGGGTCCGAGCAGTACTTC
CDR3: CASSVVPGPGSEQYF

D: .
J: TRBJ2-3
V: TRBV7-3
size: few
DNA: TGTGCCAGCAGCTTAACGGGGGAGAGTACAGATACGCAGTATTTT
CDR3: CASSLTGESTDTQYF

D: TRBD2
J: TRBJ2-3
V: TRBV4-1
size: .
DNA: TGCGCCAGCAGCCAAGATACAATAGCGGGAAATACGCAGTATTTT
CDR3: CASSQDTIAGNTQYF

D: TRBD2
J: TRBJ2-5
V: TRBV25-1
size: .
DNA: TGTGCCAGCAGTGAATTAAGTAGCGGGAGACAAGAGACCCAGTACTTC
CDR3: CASSELSSGRQETQYF

D: .
J: TRBJ2-1
V: TRBV6-6
size: .
DNA: TGTGCCAGCAGCTCCCCTAGCGGAGGAGGGGGTGAGCAGTTCTTC
CDR3: CASSSPSGGGGEQFF

D: .
J: TRBJ2-2
V: TRBV10-1
size: .
DNA: TGCGCCAGCAGCTTATACAGGGCGAACACCGGGGAGCTGTTTTTT
CDR3: CASSLYRANTGELFF

D: TRBD2
J: TRBJ2-7
V: TRBV28
size: .
DNA: TGTGCCAGCAAACGGGGGGGGAGCTACGAGCAGTACTTC
CDR3: CASKRGGSYEQYF

D: .
J: TRBJ2-5
V: TRBV11-1
size: .
DNA: TGTGCCAGCAGCTTTATACTTCAAGAGACCCAGTACTTC
CDR3: CASSFILQETQYF

D: TRBD1
J: TRBJ1-2
V: TRBV29-1
size: .
DNA: TGCAGCGTTCAAGGCGGGACAGGCGACACTTATGGCTACACCTTC
CDR3: CSVQGGTGDTYGYTF

D: .
J: TRBJ2-2
V: TRBV6-6
size: .
DNA: TGTGCCAGCATCCTTAAGGGGGGATCGTACACCGGGGAGCTGTTTTTT
CDR3: CASILKGGSYTGELFF

D: TRBD2
J: TRBJ2-7
V: TRBV2
size: .
DNA: TGTGCCAGCAGGGGCAGCGGGAGTGTTGACGAGCAGTACTTC
CDR3: CASRGSGSVDEQYF

D: TRBD2
J: TRBJ2-5
V: TRBV11-2
size: .
DNA: TGTGCCAGCAGCTTCGCTAGCGGTCAAGAGACCCAGTACTTC
CDR3: CASSFASGQETQYF

D: .
J: TRBJ2-7
V: TRBV7-2
size: few
DNA: TGTGCCAGCAGCACGGCAGGCAACTCCTACGAGCAGTACTTC
CDR3: CASSTAGNSYEQYF

D: .
J: TRBJ1-5
V: TRBV6-5
size: once
DNA: TGTGCCAGCAGTTACGACAGCAATCAGCCCCAGCATTTT
CDR3: CASSYDSNQPQHF

D: .
J: TRBJ1-3
V: TRBV11-2
size: .
DNA: TGTGCCAGCAGTCCTCAATCTATGACCGGAAACACCATATATTTT
CDR3: CASSPQSMTGNTIYF

D: TRBD1
J: TRBJ1-2
V: TRBV28
size: .
DNA: TGTGCCAGCAGTGTCCCGGGACAGGGCTCTGGCTACACCTTC
CDR3: CASSVPGQGSGYTF

D: .
J: TRBJ2-7
V: TRBV6-4
size: .
DNA: TGTGCCAGCAGGAGGGAGCAGTACTTC
CDR3: CASRREQYF

D: TRBD1
J: TRBJ1-2
V: TRBV5-1
size: once
DNA: TGCGCCAGCAGCCCTCCATTCGGGGCAGGGGGTCCTGATGGCTACACCTTC
CDR3: CASSPPFGAGGPDGYTF

D: TRBD1
J: TRBJ2-5
V: TRBV6-1
size: .
DNA: TGTGCCAGCAATAGACAGGGTGGGGAGACCCAGTACTTC
CDR3: CASNRQGGETQYF